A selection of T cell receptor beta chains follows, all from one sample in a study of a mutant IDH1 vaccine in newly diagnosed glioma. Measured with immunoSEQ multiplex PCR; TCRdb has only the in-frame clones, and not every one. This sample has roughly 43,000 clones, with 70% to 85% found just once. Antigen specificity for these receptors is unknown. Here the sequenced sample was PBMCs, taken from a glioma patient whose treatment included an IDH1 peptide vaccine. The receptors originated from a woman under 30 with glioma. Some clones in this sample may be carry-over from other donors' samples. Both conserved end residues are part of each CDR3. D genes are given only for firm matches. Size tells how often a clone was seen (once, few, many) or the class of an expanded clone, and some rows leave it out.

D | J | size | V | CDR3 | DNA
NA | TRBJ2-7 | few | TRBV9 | CASSAGLGGHHEQYF | TGTGCCAGCAGCGCTGGCCTCGGAGGGCACCACGAGCAGTACTTC
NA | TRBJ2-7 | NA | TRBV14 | CASSQDVVGYGSSYEQYF | TGTGCCAGCAGCCAAGATGTAGTAGGATACGGAAGCTCCTACGAGCAGTACTTC
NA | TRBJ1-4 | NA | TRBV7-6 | CASRPHGGKLNEKLFF | TGTGCCAGCAGACCCCACGGAGGAAAGCTAAATGAAAAACTGTTTTTT
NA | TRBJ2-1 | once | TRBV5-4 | CASSLVGRVGGEQFF | TGTGCCAGCAGCTTAGTAGGAAGGGTTGGAGGTGAGCAGTTCTTC
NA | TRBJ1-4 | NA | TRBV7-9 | CASSLGGFNEKLFF | TGTGCCAGCAGCTTAGGAGGGTTTAATGAAAAACTGTTTTTT
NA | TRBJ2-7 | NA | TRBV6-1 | CASSEAWGPSSYEQYF | TGTGCCAGCAGTGAAGCGTGGGGGCCTTCCTCCTACGAGCAGTACTTC
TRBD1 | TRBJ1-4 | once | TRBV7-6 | CASSLAAGGLNEKLFF | TGTGCCAGCAGCTTAGCTGCAGGGGGACTTAATGAAAAACTGTTTTTT
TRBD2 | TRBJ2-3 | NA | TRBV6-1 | CASSPLAGSTDTQYF | TGTGCCAGCAGTCCACTAGCGGGGAGCACAGATACGCAGTATTTT
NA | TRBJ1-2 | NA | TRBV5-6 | CASSLGGTVYGYTF | TGTGCCAGCAGCTTGGGGGGTACGGTCTATGGCTACACCTTC
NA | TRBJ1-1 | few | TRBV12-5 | CASGLQNTEAFF | TGTGCTAGTGGTTTGCAGAACACTGAAGCTTTCTTT
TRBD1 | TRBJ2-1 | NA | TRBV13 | CASRPYLRGGDEQFF | TGTGCCAGCAGACCCTATTTACGAGGGGGCGATGAGCAGTTCTTC
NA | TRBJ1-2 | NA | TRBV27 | CASSLGGPLEGYGYTF | TGTGCCAGCAGTTTGGGCGGGCCTCTCGAAGGGTATGGCTACACCTTC
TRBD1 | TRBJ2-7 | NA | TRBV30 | CAWRERGRAYEQYF | TGTGCCTGGAGGGAAAGGGGGCGGGCCTACGAGCAGTACTTC
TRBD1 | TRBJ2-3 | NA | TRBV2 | CASSRDRVSDTQYF | TGTGCCAGCAGCCGGGACAGGGTATCAGATACGCAGTATTTT
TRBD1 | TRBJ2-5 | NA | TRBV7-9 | CASSTSTGKETQYF | TGTGCCAGCAGCACCTCGACAGGGAAAGAGACCCAGTACTTC
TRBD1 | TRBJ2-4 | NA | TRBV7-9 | CASSSLTGNYGKNIQYF | TGTGCCAGCAGCTCACTGACAGGGAATTACGGCAAAAACATTCAGTACTTC
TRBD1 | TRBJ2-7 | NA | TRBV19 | CASSIGNRGLSYEQYF | TGTGCCAGTAGTATAGGAAACAGGGGCCTATCCTACGAGCAGTACTTC
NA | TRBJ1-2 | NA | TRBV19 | CASSMKGDGYTF | TGTGCCAGTAGTATGAAAGGGGATGGCTACACCTTC
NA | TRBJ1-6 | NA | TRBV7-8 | CASSPGHGGSPLHF | TGTGCCAGCAGCCCGGGACATGGGGGTTCACCCCTCCACTTT
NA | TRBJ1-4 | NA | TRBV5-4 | CASSFRGLNEKLFF | TGTGCCAGCAGCTTCAGGGGACTCAATGAAAAACTGTTTTTT
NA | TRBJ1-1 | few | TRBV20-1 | CSAPRAEAFF | TGCAGTGCCCCCAGGGCTGAAGCTTTCTTT
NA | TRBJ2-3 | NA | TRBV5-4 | CASSLAGAPRTDTQYF | TGTGCCAGCAGCTTGGCCGGTGCCCCCCGCACAGATACGCAGTATTTT
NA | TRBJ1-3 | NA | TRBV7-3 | CASSLGPGNTIYF | TGTGCCAGCAGCTTAGGTCCTGGAAACACCATATATTTT
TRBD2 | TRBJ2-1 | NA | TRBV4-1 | CASSQEGSGGEQFF | TGCGCCAGCAGCCAAGAGGGTAGCGGGGGTGAGCAGTTCTTC
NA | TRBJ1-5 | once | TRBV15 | CATSRGPRGYSNQPQHF | TGTGCCACCAGCAGAGGCCCCAGGGGCTATAGCAATCAGCCCCAGCATTTT
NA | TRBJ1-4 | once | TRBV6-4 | CASSLDPIGGKLFF | TGTGCCAGCAGCCTTGACCCCATCGGTGGAAAACTGTTTTTT